This TCR beta chain was retrieved from a study of T cell responses to AZD1222 COVID-19 vaccine. Overall study results and limits: Donors were chiefly white British, with a greater number of females, and clonal diversity was perhaps underestimated. It was only after the peak T cell response that any repertoires were sampled.

J was trimmed by 4 bases and V by 7 bases; bases with no gene match: 7. Germline V lookup: CDR1 SGHNT, CDR2 YYREEE (reference sequence). The CDR3 loop spans 15 amino acids. This clone was counted between two and nine times. As yet, its antigen is unknown. Sequenced by immunoSEQ multiplex PCR; TCRdb stores in-frame clones only, minus some. Of 100,000 to 120,000 clones in the sample, about four fifths were seen once. The chain recombines TRBV5-4 with TRBJ1-6; TRBD1 agrees at 8 bases. The sequenced sample was peripheral blood, obtained on day 0 of AZD1222 vaccination. The receptor was isolated from an adult in good health. CDR3 sequence: CASQGQGGYNSPLHF. DNA of the CDR3: TGTGCCAGCCAAGGACAGGGAGGTTATAATTCACCCCTCCACTTT.